These T cell receptor beta chains were read from a single sample in a study of T-cell reconstitution after alpha-beta-depleted transplantation in children. TCRdb processed the PCR reads anew with MiXCR; each CDR3 protein has one entry. This table has some 840,000 distinct CDR3 sequences, approximately 15% appearing once. Sequenced here: PBMCs, mostly from graft donor cells, sampled 360 days after TCRalphabeta/CD19-depleted stem cell transplant. The receptors shown here come from a male patient younger than 18 who had a stem cell transplant for acute lymphoblastic leukemia, so the T cells may come from the graft donor. Each CDR3 is given with its conserved first and last residue. Each record gives: D gene, J gene, clone size, V gene, CDR3 protein, CDR3 DNA. D genes are given only for firm matches. Some rows have no size entry. The others give once, few or many, or a class for an expanded clone.

TRBD1,TRBJ1-2,NA,TRBV20-1,CSPRDSLAGYGYTF,TGCAGTCCTCGGGACAGCTTAGCAGGCTATGGCTACACCTTC
NA,TRBJ2-1,few,TRBV29-1,CSVVPGRDEQFF,TGCAGCGTTGTTCCAGGTCGGGATGAGCAGTTCTTC
NA,TRBJ1-6,NA,TRBV7-9,CASSMPRMSNSPLHF,TGTGCCAGCAGCATGCCCAGGATGTCCAATTCACCCCTCCACTTT
NA,TRBJ2-7,NA,TRBV10-3,CAISGAYEQYF,TGTGCCATCAGTGGGGCCTACGAGCAGTACTTC
TRBD1,TRBJ1-4,few,TRBV27,CASSRDRVEANEKLFF,TGTGCCAGCAGCCGGGACAGGGTGGAGGCTAATGAAAAACTGTTTTTT
NA,TRBJ2-3,few,TRBV15,CATSRDVVAWLGTDTQYF,TGTGCCACCAGCAGAGATGTGGTAGCTTGGTTGGGCACAGATACGCAGTATTTT
NA,TRBJ2-3,NA,TRBV5-1,CASSLEDRKWDTQYF,TGCGCCAGCAGCTTGGAGGACAGAAAGTGGGATACGCAGTATTTT
TRBD2,TRBJ2-7,few,TRBV4-1,CASSQEKREVYEQYF,TGCGCCAGCAGCCAAGAAAAGCGGGAGGTCTACGAGCAGTACTTC
NA,TRBJ2-3,NA,TRBV5-6,CASRLMRDTQYF,TGTGCCAGCAGACTAATGAGAGATACGCAGTATTTT
NA,TRBJ2-2,NA,TRBV18,CASSRQVDRTGELFF,TGTGCCAGCTCACGACAGGTCGATCGGACCGGGGAGCTGTTTTTT
NA,TRBJ2-7,many,TRBV12-3/TRBV12-4,CASSFFIGQLKGYEQYF,TGTGCCAGCAGTTTTTTTATTGGACAGCTCAAGGGGTACGAGCAGTACTTC
NA,TRBJ2-7,NA,TRBV5-1,CASSKWNRRVSEQYF,TGCGCCAGCAGCAAGTGGAATCGGCGAGTGAGCGAGCAGTACTTC
NA,TRBJ1-1,many,TRBV18,CASSPTRSGTPIMNTEAFF,TGTGCCAGCTCACCGACTCGCTCCGGGACACCCATTATGAACACTGAAGCTTTCTTT
NA,TRBJ1-2,once,TRBV20-1,CSARRQPLEYGYTF,TGCAGTGCTAGAAGACAGCCCCTAGAATATGGCTACACCTTC
TRBD2,TRBJ2-5,NA,TRBV5-1,CASSWGTRPETQYF,TGCGCCAGCAGCTGGGGGACTAGACCAGAGACCCAGTACTTC
TRBD2,TRBJ2-1,NA,TRBV9,CASSVVGAGGYYNEQFF,TGTGCCAGCAGCGTAGTAGGGGCGGGAGGGTACTACAATGAGCAGTTCTTC
NA,TRBJ1-2,NA,TRBV15,CATSRGPNRCCTF,TGTGCCACCAGCAGAGGCCCTAACAGGTGCTGCACCTTC
NA,TRBJ1-4,many,TRBV2,CASSEDASWSYEKLFF,TGTGCCAGCAGTGAAGATGCCTCTTGGTCATATGAAAAACTGTTTTTT
NA,TRBJ2-2,NA,TRBV19,CASMWGTGELFF,TGTGCCAGTATGTGGGGCACCGGGGAGCTGTTTTTT
NA,TRBJ2-1,NA,TRBV5-1,CASRPPGSYNEQFF,TGCGCCAGCAGACCGCCCGGGTCCTACAATGAGCAGTTCTTC
NA,TRBJ2-7,NA,TRBV9,CASSVGPPWTYEQYF,TGTGCCAGCAGCGTAGGACCCCCCTGGACCTACGAGCAGTACTTC
NA,TRBJ1-2,many,TRBV20-1,CSARAETFAGYTF,TGCAGTGCTAGAGCAGAAACCTTCGCGGGCTACACCTTC
TRBD1,TRBJ1-2,NA,TRBV5-5,CASSISLTGGGYTF,TGTGCCAGCAGCATTAGCTTGACAGGGGGAGGCTACACCTTC
NA,TRBJ2-7,NA,TRBV12-3/TRBV12-4,CASSPKRGNFHEQYF,TGTGCCAGCAGCCCCAAGAGGGGAAATTTCCACGAGCAGTACTTC
NA,TRBJ2-7,few,TRBV27,CASSWGTGAYEQYF,TGTGCCAGCAGTTGGGGGACCGGGGCCTACGAGCAGTACTTC
TRBD2,TRBJ2-1,NA,TRBV3-1,CASSQDGIGLAGFGEQFF,TGTGCCAGCAGCCAAGATGGGATCGGGCTAGCGGGATTTGGTGAGCAGTTCTTC
NA,TRBJ2-5,few,TRBV6-5,CASSSLRSQYF,TGTGCCAGCAGCTCCTTGAGGTCCCAGTACTTC
NA,TRBJ2-2,NA,TRBV19,CASKDKNTGELFF,TGTGCCAGTAAGGACAAGAACACCGGGGAGCTGTTTTTT
NA,TRBJ2-7,few,TRBV5-5,CASSLGTTGPYEQYF,TGTGCCAGCAGCTTAGGGACAACGGGTCCCTACGAGCAGTACTTC
NA,TRBJ2-1,many,TRBV12-3/TRBV12-4,CASSFGSGSYNEQFF,TGTGCCAGCAGTTTCGGCTCGGGCTCCTACAATGAGCAGTTCTTC
NA,TRBJ2-5,NA,TRBV5-6,CASSLVVKGTQYF,TGTGCCAGCAGCTTGGTGGTAAAAGGGACCCAGTACTTC
NA,TRBJ2-1,NA,TRBV3-1,CASSPYLGAYNEQFF,TGTGCCAGCAGCCCATATCTCGGGGCCTACAATGAGCAGTTCTTC
NA,TRBJ1-1,many,TRBV29-1,CSVEGRMNTEAFF,TGCAGCGTTGAGGGCCGCATGAACACTGAAGCTTTCTTT
TRBD1,TRBJ2-6,NA,TRBV12-3/TRBV12-4,CASSFPPGQGRAGANVLTF,TGTGCCAGCAGTTTCCCCCCGGGACAGGGAAGGGCTGGGGCCAACGTCCTGACTTTC
NA,TRBJ2-3,few,TRBV4-2,CASSQVGGAGSDTQYF,TGTGCCAGCAGCCAAGTCGGAGGGGCAGGGTCAGATACGCAGTATTTT
NA,TRBJ1-2,NA,TRBV29-1,CSVVPGQNYGYTF,TGCAGCGTTGTTCCGGGGCAAAACTATGGCTACACCTTC
TRBD1,TRBJ2-3,NA,TRBV18,CASSPRQGVTDTQYF,TGTGCCAGCTCACCGAGACAGGGGGTGACAGATACGCAGTATTTT
TRBD1,TRBJ1-1,NA,TRBV3-1,CASSLSFWGQGGNTEAFF,TGTGCCAGCAGCTTATCCTTCTGGGGACAGGGAGGAAACACTGAAGCTTTCTTT
NA,TRBJ2-4,many,TRBV29-1,CSVGLAKNIQYF,TGCAGCGTTGGACTAGCCAAAAACATTCAGTACTTC
NA,TRBJ2-1,NA,TRBV6-1,CASSPWGPIYNEQFF,TGTGCCAGCAGTCCCTGGGGACCCATCTACAATGAGCAGTTCTTC
TRBD1,TRBJ2-1,NA,TRBV9,CASSVATGDPYNEQFF,TGTGCCAGCAGCGTAGCTACAGGGGACCCCTACAATGAGCAGTTCTTC
TRBD2,TRBJ2-7,once,TRBV7-9,CASSLVAGGASGQYF,TGTGCCAGCAGCTTAGTTGCGGGAGGAGCTTCTGGGCAGTACTTC
NA,TRBJ2-2,NA,TRBV12-3/TRBV12-4,CASSFKGPNYTGELFF,TGTGCCAGCAGTTTCAAGGGGCCCAACTACACCGGGGAGCTGTTTTTT
NA,TRBJ2-2,few,TRBV10-2,CASSSPDRGRTGELFF,TGCGCCAGCAGCTCTCCGGACAGAGGGCGGACCGGGGAGCTGTTTTTT
NA,TRBJ2-7,NA,TRBV20-1,CSARDMTYEQYF,TGCAGTGCTAGAGATATGACCTACGAGCAGTACTTC
NA,TRBJ2-1,NA,TRBV14,CASSQFPSTEQFF,TGTGCCAGCAGCCAATTTCCAAGCACTGAGCAGTTCTTC
NA,TRBJ2-6,few,TRBV5-1,CASSFRVSGANVLTF,TGCGCCAGCAGCTTTAGGGTCTCTGGGGCCAACGTCCTGACTTTC
TRBD1,TRBJ1-2,few,TRBV12-3/TRBV12-4,CASSSGGAGYGYTF,TGTGCCAGCAGTTCAGGGGGCGCGGGCTATGGCTACACCTTC
NA,TRBJ2-1,NA,TRBV5-6,CASSLDRLVRAEQFF,TGTGCCAGCAGCTTGGATCGACTAGTTCGTGCTGAGCAGTTCTTC
NA,TRBJ2-3,NA,TRBV5-3,CARLASNTDTQYF,TGTGCCAGACTTGCTAGCAACACAGATACGCAGTATTTT
TRBD2,TRBJ2-1,many,TRBV5-1,CASSLTSGGTYNEQFF,TGCGCCAGCAGCTTAACCAGCGGGGGAACCTACAATGAGCAGTTCTTC
NA,TRBJ2-7,NA,TRBV7-9,CASSLVGQPYEQYF,TGTGCCAGCAGCTTAGTGGGACAACCTTACGAGCAGTACTTC
NA,TRBJ2-7,NA,TRBV7-2,CASSWRAAHEQYF,TGTGCCAGCAGCTGGCGAGCGGCACACGAGCAGTACTTC
NA,TRBJ2-1,few,TRBV4-1,CASSRGASRFF,TGCGCCAGCAGCCGAGGCGCTAGCCGGTTCTTC
NA,TRBJ1-2,few,TRBV4-1,CASSRTTIRQLWNSPADYGYTF,TGCGCCAGCAGCCGGACAACTATACGACAACTCTGGAACTCGCCCGCGGACTATGGCTACACCTTC
NA,TRBJ2-7,NA,TRBV10-2,CASSEYSEQYF,TGCGCCAGCAGTGAGTACTCCGAGCAGTACTTC
TRBD2,TRBJ2-7,NA,TRBV9,CASSATGLAGGYEQYF,TGTGCCAGCAGCGCCACCGGACTAGCGGGGGGCTACGAGCAGTACTTC